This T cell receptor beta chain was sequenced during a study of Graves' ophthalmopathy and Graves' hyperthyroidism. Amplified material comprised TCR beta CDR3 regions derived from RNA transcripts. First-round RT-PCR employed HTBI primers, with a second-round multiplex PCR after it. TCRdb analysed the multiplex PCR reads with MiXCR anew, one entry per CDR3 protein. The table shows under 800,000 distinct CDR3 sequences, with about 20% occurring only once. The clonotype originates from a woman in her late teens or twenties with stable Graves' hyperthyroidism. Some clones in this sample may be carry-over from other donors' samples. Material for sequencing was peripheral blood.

This CDR3 is CASRDMETGGYTF. CDR3 DNA: TGTGCCAGTAGGGACATGGAAACGGGTGGCTACACCTTC. The chain is built from TRBV19 and TRBJ1-2, with D possibly being TRBD1 (5 bases). This CDR3 is built from 13 residues. CDR1 LNHDA and CDR2 SQIVND come from the germline V gene (reference sequence). The V and J ends lost 6 bases and 7 bases respectively, with 15 bases between them.